The entry below gives a single T cell receptor (beta chain) sequence along with its context. Authors' data handling: Scientists estimated how many nucleated cells there were by amplifying reference gene primers. Method: immunoSEQ multiplex PCR; TCRdb's copy keeps in-frame clones and lacks some. That table gives V, J and clone size, and the DNA gave D and trimming. The sample has approximately 50,000 clones, roughly 87% seen once. This entry belongs to a study of blood T cell repertoires in COVID-19. For the study at large: Researchers got acute and convalescent COVID-19 samples from the United States, Italy and Spain. Nucleic acid was either cDNA or gDNA, and it came from T cells, B-cell-depleted T cells, or PBMCs.

Germline V gene lookup returns CDR1 LGHNT and CDR2 FRNRAP. The CDR3 totals 13 residues. Trimming shortened V by 7 bases and J by 5 bases, and 15 bases separated the two germline ends. The chain combines TRBV12-5 with TRBJ2-7; TRBD1 might be the D (5 bases). This TCR was sampled from a man aged 45 to 65 with active COVID-19. The sequenced sample was peripheral blood. CDR3 sequence reads: CASDLIGAHEQYF. CDR3 in DNA: TGTGCTAGTGACCTGATAGGGGCCCACGAGCAGTACTTC.